This T cell receptor (beta chain) appears in the sequencing data of a study of vaccination effects on CD4 cells after COVID-19. The CDR3 is 14 residues long. The germline CDR1 and CDR2 sequences are MNHEY and SVGAGI. V shed 6 bases and J 2 bases; nucleotides not matched to a gene: 4. Scientists isolated CD4+ T cells after an approximately 10-day culture period ended. By PCR, the person was confirmed to have had SARS-CoV-2 infection between March and December 2020. This table comes from immunoSEQ multiplex PCR, and its TCRdb copy is limited to in-frame clones, with some not included. The sample contains about 47,000 clones, about 80% of which appear only once. Details on this clone: Antigen unknown.

V usage is TRBV6-5 and J usage is TRBJ2-3; 8 bases align to TRBD2. The receptor was derived from a human donor who had a prior SARS-CoV-2 infection. Here the sequenced sample was CD4+ T cells from PBMCs cultured without peptide, taken before COVID-19 vaccination. The CDR3 sequence: CASSSGGFTDTQYF. CDR3 DNA sequence: TGTGCCAGCAGCAGCGGGGGTTTCACAGATACGCAGTATTTT.